This T cell receptor (beta chain) was observed in a study of regulatory T cells in long-lasting Graves disease. V shed 2 bases and J shed 3 bases, with 11 bases lying between them. The CDR3 sequence is 14 residues long. Germline CDR1 and CDR2: SGDLS and YYNGEE. Study-level points and caveats: Accuracy could have been hurt by small sample size. Persistent Graves' patients showed reduced TCR diversity versus newly diagnosed patients.

Arm-PCR of CDR3 regions with iRepertoire HTBI primers generated TCR beta libraries. One entry per CDR3 protein, called by TCRdb with MiXCR from the multiplex PCR reads. The data contain hundreds of thousands of distinct CDR3 sequences, about 18% of them singletons. Turning to this clonotype: The antigen is unknown.

Time point given: persistent/refractory GD, antithyroid drugs over 5 years with positive TRAb. PBMCs were the source of the RNA used for TCR sequencing. Diagnosing Graves' disease relied on the American Thyroid Association guidelines. A peripheral blood sample, about 9.4 milliliters in volume, was drawn into EDTA tubes. This chain links TRBV9 with TRBJ1-2; no clear D gene. The clonotype originates from a female donor with Graves disease. Material: peripheral blood mononuclear cells (PBMCs), obtained when the disease was refractory, from a patient treated with antithyroid drugs. CDR3 residues: CASSVGGRYYGYTF. The CDR3 DNA follows: TGTGCCAGCAGCGTTGGCGGGAGGTACTATGGCTACACCTTC.